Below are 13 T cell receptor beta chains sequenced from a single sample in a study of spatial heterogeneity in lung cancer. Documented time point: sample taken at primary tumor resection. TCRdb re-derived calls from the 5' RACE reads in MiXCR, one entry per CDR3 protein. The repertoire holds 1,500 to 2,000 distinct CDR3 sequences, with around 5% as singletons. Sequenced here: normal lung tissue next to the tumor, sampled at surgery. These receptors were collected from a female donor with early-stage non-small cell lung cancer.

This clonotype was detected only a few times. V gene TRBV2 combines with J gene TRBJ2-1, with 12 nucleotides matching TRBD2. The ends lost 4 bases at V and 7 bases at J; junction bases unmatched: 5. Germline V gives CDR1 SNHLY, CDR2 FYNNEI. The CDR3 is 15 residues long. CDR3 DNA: TGTGCCAGCAGTGCTCGGACTAGCGGGGTTAATGAGCAGTTCTTC. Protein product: CASSARTSGVNEQFF.

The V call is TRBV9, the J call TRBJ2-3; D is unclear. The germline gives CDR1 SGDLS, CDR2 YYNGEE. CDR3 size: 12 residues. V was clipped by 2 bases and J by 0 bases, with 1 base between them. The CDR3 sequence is CASSVSTDTQYF. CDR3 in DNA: TGTGCCAGCAGCGTGAGCACAGATACGCAGTATTTT.

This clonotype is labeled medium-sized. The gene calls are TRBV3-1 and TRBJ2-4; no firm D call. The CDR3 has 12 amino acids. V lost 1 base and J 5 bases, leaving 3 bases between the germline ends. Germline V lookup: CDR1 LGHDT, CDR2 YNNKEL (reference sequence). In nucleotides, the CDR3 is TGTGCCAGCAGCCAAGCTGAAAACATTCAGTACTTC. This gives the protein CASSQAENIQYF.

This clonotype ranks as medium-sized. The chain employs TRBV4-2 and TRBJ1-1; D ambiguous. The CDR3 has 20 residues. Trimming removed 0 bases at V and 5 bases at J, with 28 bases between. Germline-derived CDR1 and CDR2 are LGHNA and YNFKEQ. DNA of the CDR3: TGTGCCAGCAGCCAAGATCTTGTGGGGAGCCTCGTCCCCATTGGGACTGAAGCTTTCTTT. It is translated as CASSQDLVGSLVPIGTEAFF.

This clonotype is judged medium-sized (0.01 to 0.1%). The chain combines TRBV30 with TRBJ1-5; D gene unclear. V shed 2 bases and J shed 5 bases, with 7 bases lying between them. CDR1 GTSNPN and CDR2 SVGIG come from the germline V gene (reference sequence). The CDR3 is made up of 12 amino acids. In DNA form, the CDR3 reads TGTGCCTGGAGTCTCCAAGATCAGCCCCAGCATTTT. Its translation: CAWSLQDQPQHF.

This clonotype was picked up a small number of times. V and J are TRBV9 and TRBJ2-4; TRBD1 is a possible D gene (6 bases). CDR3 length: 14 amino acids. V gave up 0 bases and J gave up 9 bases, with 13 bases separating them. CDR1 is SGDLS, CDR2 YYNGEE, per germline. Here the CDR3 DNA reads TGTGCCAGCAGCGTAGCGAGGCAGGGGAGCATTCAGTACTTC. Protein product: CASSVARQGSIQYF.

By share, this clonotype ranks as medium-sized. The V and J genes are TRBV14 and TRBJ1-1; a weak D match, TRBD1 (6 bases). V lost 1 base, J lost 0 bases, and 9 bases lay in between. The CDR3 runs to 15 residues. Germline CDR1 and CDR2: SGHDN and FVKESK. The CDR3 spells CASSQAGALNTEAFF. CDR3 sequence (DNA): TGTGCCAGCAGCCAAGCAGGGGCGCTGAACACTGAAGCTTTCTTT.

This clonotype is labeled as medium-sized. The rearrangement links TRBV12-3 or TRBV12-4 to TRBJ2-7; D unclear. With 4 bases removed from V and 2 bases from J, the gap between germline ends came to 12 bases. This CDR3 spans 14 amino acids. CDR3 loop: CASSSATHPYEQYF. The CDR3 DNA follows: TGTGCCAGCAGTTCGGCGACTCATCCCTACGAGCAGTACTTC.

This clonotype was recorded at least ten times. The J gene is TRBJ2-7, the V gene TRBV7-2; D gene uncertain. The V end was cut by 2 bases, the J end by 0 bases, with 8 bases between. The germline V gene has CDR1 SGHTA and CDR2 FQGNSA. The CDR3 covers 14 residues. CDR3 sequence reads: CASSLPLPSYEQYF. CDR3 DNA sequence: TGTGCCAGCAGCTTACCACTTCCCTCCTACGAGCAGTACTTC.

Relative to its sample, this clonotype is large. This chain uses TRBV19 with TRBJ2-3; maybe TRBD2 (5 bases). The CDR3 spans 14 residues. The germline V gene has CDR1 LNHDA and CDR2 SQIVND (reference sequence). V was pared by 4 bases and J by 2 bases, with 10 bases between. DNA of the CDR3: TGTGCCAGTAGTACAAAGGGAGACACAGATACGCAGTATTTT. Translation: CASSTKGDTDTQYF.

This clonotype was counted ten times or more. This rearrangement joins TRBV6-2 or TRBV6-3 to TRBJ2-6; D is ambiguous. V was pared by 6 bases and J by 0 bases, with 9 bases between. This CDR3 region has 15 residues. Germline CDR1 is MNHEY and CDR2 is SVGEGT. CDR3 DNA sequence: TGTGCCAGCAGATCAGCCGGCTCTGGGGCCAACGTCCTGACTTTC. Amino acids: CASRSAGSGANVLTF.

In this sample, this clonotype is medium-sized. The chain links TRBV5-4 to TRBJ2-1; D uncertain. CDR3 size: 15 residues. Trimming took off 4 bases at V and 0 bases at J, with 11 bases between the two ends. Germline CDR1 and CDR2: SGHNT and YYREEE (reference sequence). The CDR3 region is CASSRDIFSYNEQFF. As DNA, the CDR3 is TGTGCCAGCAGCCGTGACATATTCTCCTACAATGAGCAGTTCTTC.

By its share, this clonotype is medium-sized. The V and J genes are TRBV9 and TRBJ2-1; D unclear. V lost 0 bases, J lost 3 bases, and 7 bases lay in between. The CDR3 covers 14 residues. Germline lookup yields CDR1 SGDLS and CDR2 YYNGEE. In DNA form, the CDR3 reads TGTGCCAGCAGCGTAGGTGCAGACTACAATGAGCAGTTCTTC. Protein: CASSVGADYNEQFF.